The entry below gives a single T cell receptor (beta chain) sequence along with its context. Its specificity is not known. The data are from a study of cytotoxic CD8 clonotypes in ibrutinib-treated CLL. General study results and limits: In comparison with age-matched healthy donors, baseline clonality was higher and tracked circulating CD8+ T-cell counts. Sampling times differed between sustained-remission and progressing patients. Public clonotypes occurred uncommonly; on treatment, they contracted or remained stable. Baseline levels were approached again at progression, after clonality had risen at ibrutinib response.

The CDR3 totals 15 residues. Germline V lookup: CDR1 LGHNA, CDR2 YNFKEQ. The ends were cut back, 1 base at V and 3 bases at J, with 11 bases in the middle. Only in-frame clones appear in the TCRdb table, and some are missing; sequencing was by immunoSEQ multiplex PCR. The sample holds about 5,500 clones, about two thirds seen once. The receptor comes from a human donor with chronic lymphocytic leukemia. The material was PBMCs, obtained before ibrutinib treatment. The V and J genes are TRBV4-2 and TRBJ2-3; possibly TRBD2 for D (6 bases). CDR3 DNA: TGTGCCAGCAGCCAAGTTGCGGGGTTAACAGATACGCAGTATTTT. Translation: CASSQVAGLTDTQYF.